Below, one T cell receptor (beta chain) is given with its context. The entry originates in a study of blood T cell repertoires in COVID-19. Study context: The United States, Italy and Spain supplied acute and convalescent COVID-19 samples. PBMCs, B-cell-depleted T cells, or T cells provided the cDNA or gDNA that made up the material.

From germline, CDR1 is LNHDA and CDR2 SQIVND (reference sequence). V was shortened by 5 bases and J by 2 bases, with 12 bases between the two germline ends. CDR3 length equals 14 residues. Per the authors' pipeline: Amplification of reference gene primers was used by the study to estimate nucleated cell counts. The assay was immunoSEQ multiplex PCR, and TCRdb's table has in-frame clones only and misses some. V, J and clone size were drawn from that table, and D and trimming were deduced from the DNA. Of under 200,000 clones listed, around 83% are singletons. The chain joins TRBV19 to TRBJ1-2; D might be TRBD1 (6 bases). The sequenced sample was peripheral blood. The receptor was isolated from a human donor in a cohort sampled during active COVID-19. CDR3 region: CASSFRDKNYGYTF. DNA of the CDR3: TGTGCCAGTAGTTTCAGGGACAAGAACTATGGCTACACCTTC. Full variable domain (outside the CDR3, taken from reference TRBV19 and TRBJ1-2): DGGITQSPKYLFRKEGQNVTLSCEQNLNHDAMYWYRQDPGQGLRLIYYSQIVNDFQKGDIAEGYSVSREKKESFPLTVTSAQKNPTAFYLCASSFRDKNYGYTFGSGTRLTVV.